This TCR beta chain emerged from a study of shared clonotypes between healthy human individuals. About the research overall: For every donor, three CD4 naive, three CD4 memory, two CD8 naive and one CD8 memory plates were used.

This CDR3 is built from 16 residues. With V trimmed by 0 bases and J by 4 bases, 6 bases remained unmatched. Germline CDR1 reads SGHNT; CDR2 reads YYREEE (reference sequence). Per the original methods: Filtering of immunoSEQ junctional sequences could not match full-length read filtering. The data were produced by immunoSEQ multiplex PCR, yet TCRdb's version contains in-frame clones alone and is incomplete. For V, J and clone size, that table is used; D and trimming come from the DNA. The data show over a million clones, with roughly 96% seen just once and 0.95% to 1.5% held by the top ten. The sequencing input was naive CD4+ T cells sorted from blood. The subset denotes: CD45RA+ positively selected. This TCR came from a man between 25 and 39 years old in good health. This chain links TRBV5-4 with TRBJ2-1, with TRBD2 identical over 8 bases. The CDR3: CASSLVGGGSYNEQFF. DNA for the CDR3: TGTGCCAGCAGCTTGGTCGGCGGGGGGAGTTACAATGAGCAGTTCTTC. The entire variable domain, with the rest obtained from reference TRBV5-4 and TRBJ2-1, is as follows: ETGVTQSPTHLIKTRGQQVTLRCSSQSGHNTVSWYQQALGQGPQFIFQYYREEENGRGNFPPRFSGLQFPNYSSELNVNALELDDSALYLCASSLVGGGSYNEQFFGPGTRLTVL.